Given below is one T cell receptor beta chain in context. This clone occurred a few times. The antigen this receptor binds is unknown. Base qualities are not at hand, and no much larger clone is one base apart. The sample is drawn from a study of blood T cell repertoires in COVID-19 (TCRdb year 2020). In the study overall: Samples covering the acute and convalescent phases of COVID-19 were provided by collaborators in the United States, Italy and Spain. Samples came from the ongoing ImmuneRACE study (first 160 participants) plus 1,254 subjects from 6 global collaborators. Deeply sampled blood TCRbeta repertoires from subjects exposed to, actively infected with, or recovered from COVID-19 were included in the dataset. Where HLA class I and class II types were available, the types were taken from metadata supplied by the sample provider, not from assay-based typing. The material from the prospective study consisted of cDNA or gDNA derived from T cells, B-cell-depleted T cells, or PBMCs. The repertoires were released in a freely available public database intended as a resource for research on the immune response to SARS-CoV-2. Sample metadata almost always included a de-identified subject ID, COVID-19 status, age in years and sex.

General findings and caveats noted by the study authors: How much clinical and demographic metadata was included differed by source and by participant, and the metadata was provided uncurated.

Each collaborating institution followed its own protocols to collect whole blood in K2EDTA tubes. For TCRbeta analysis, collaborator samples were shipped as frozen whole blood, as isolated PBMCs, or as DNA extracted from either sample type. TCRbeta CDR3 regions were amplified from genomic DNA by means of the immunoSEQ Assay, a bias-controlled multiplex PCR. The published analysis was carried out like this. The number of nucleated cells in each sample was estimated from the amplification of reference gene primers within the assay. To quantify the absolute abundance of each unique TCRbeta CDR3 rearrangement, sequence reads were collapsed and filtered. For each sample, productive Simpson clonality was calculated as the square root of Simpson's diversity index over productive rearrangements. Here the immuneACCESS table is served through TCRdb, limited to in-frame sequences with V and J called. Missing clones are a known gap in these copies; in checked studies unresolved V genes cover under half, and the rest lacks a known reason. V, J and clone size are those of that table, while D and trimming were read from the DNA. The sample profile shows approximately 130,000 clones; about 75% of them were found once. The top ten hold around 20% of the sample.

The source is a man older than 75 with acute or convalescent COVID-19. The sequencing input was peripheral blood.

The DNA reads TGCGCCAGCAGCTTGGATTCCGCAGGGGACTATGGCTACACCTTC. The resulting protein is CASSLDSAGDYGYTF. The chain is assembled from TRBV5-1 and TRBJ1-2; the D gene is perhaps TRBD1, on 6 matching bases. The CDR3 sequence holds 15 residues, the cysteine and phenylalanine included. CDR3 DNA only is kept here, 45 bases in frame from base 1. Via the germline V gene, CDR1 is SGHRS and CDR2 YFSETQ. V and J lose 0 bases and 3 bases, and a span of 12 bases separates them.